These T cell receptor beta chains were read from a single sample in a study of post-analysis software for immune sequencing data. TCRdb called the PCR reads again in MiXCR, with one record for every CDR3 protein. The table includes 150,000 or so distinct CDR3 sequences, under 40% detected once. The sequencing used blood, collected after autologous hematopoietic stem cell transplantation. Every receptor here comes from a girl aged 5 to 17 with multiple sclerosis. CDR3s include the opening cysteine and the closing phenylalanine or tryptophan. Fields, in order: V gene, D gene, clone size, J gene, CDR3 protein, CDR3 DNA. The D gene is left open where the match is weak. Some rows have no size entry. The others give once, few or many, or a class for an expanded clone.

TRBV6-2/TRBV6-3	TRBD1	.	TRBJ1-5	CASSYRGQGNQPQHF	TGTGCCAGCAGTTATCGGGGACAGGGTAATCAGCCCCAGCATTTT
TRBV24-1	TRBD2	few	TRBJ2-4	CATAGTSQNIQYF	TGTGCCACCGCCGGGACTAGTCAAAACATTCAGTACTTC
TRBV6-1	.	.	TRBJ2-6	CASSANVRTF	TGTGCCAGCAGTGCCAACGTCCGGACTTTC
TRBV20-1	.	.	TRBJ2-5	CSARTHRAVQEAQYF	TGCAGTGCTAGAACACACAGGGCCGTGCAAGAGGCCCAGTACTTC
TRBV29-1	TRBD1	many	TRBJ2-7	CSVEDLGQPYF	TGCAGCGTTGAAGATTTGGGACAGCCGTACTTC
TRBV6-5	.	few	TRBJ2-7	CASGTGSYEQYF	TGTGCCAGCGGGACGGGGTCCTACGAGCAGTACTTC
TRBV5-1	.	few	TRBJ2-3	CASSLSQGAHSTDTQYF	TGCGCCAGCAGCTTGTCCCAGGGAGCCCATAGCACAGATACGCAGTATTTT
TRBV24-1	.	many	TRBJ1-5	CATSPRSDQPQHF	TGTGCCACCAGCCCCCGGTCCGATCAGCCCCAGCATTTT
TRBV7-2	.	.	TRBJ2-1	CASSSDLEQFF	TGTGCCAGCAGCTCCGACCTTGAGCAGTTCTTC
TRBV24-1	TRBD1	.	TRBJ2-5	CATRPGQGKETQYF	TGTGCCACCAGACCGGGACAGGGTAAAGAGACCCAGTACTTC
TRBV12-3/TRBV12-4	.	.	TRBJ1-1	CASSQKTPNTEAFF	TGTGCCAGCAGTCAAAAGACGCCGAACACTGAAGCTTTCTTT
TRBV5-1	TRBD1	few	TRBJ1-6	CASRPIGQGGGGSYNSPLHF	TGCGCCAGCAGGCCGATTGGACAGGGAGGAGGAGGCTCCTATAATTCACCCCTCCACTTT
TRBV14	TRBD1	few	TRBJ2-1	CASSQEPGQGDNEQFF	TGTGCCAGCAGCCAAGAACCTGGACAGGGAGACAATGAGCAGTTCTTC
TRBV20-1	TRBD2	few	TRBJ2-4	CSARGTSGMGNIQYF	TGCAGTGCTAGGGGGACTAGCGGGATGGGGAACATTCAGTACTTC
TRBV20-1	TRBD1	.	TRBJ2-5	CSARGQGAVGETQYF	TGCAGTGCTAGGGGACAGGGGGCAGTGGGAGAGACCCAGTACTTC
TRBV6-5	.	.	TRBJ1-2	CASSYIAVDYGYTF	TGTGCCAGCAGTTACATTGCTGTGGACTATGGCTACACCTTC
TRBV19	.	few	TRBJ2-1	CASTSRQNNEQFF	TGTGCCAGTACCTCAAGACAGAACAATGAGCAGTTCTTC
TRBV12-3/TRBV12-4	.	.	TRBJ2-5	CASGWSQETQYF	TGTGCCAGCGGATGGAGCCAAGAGACCCAGTACTTC
TRBV6-1	TRBD2	.	TRBJ2-1	CAGSTSVGNNERFF	TGTGCCGGGTCGACTAGCGTTGGAAACAATGAGCGGTTCTTC
TRBV7-2	.	many	TRBJ2-7	CASSLMVGSPSYEQYF	TGTGCCAGCAGCTTAATGGTGGGGTCCCCCTCCTACGAGCAGTACTTC
TRBV12-3/TRBV12-4	.	few	TRBJ2-1	CASGVGGGSSQFF	TGTGCCAGCGGAGTTGGTGGTGGGAGTAGTCAGTTCTTC
TRBV30	.	few	TRBJ2-1	CAWRSAGSEQFF	TGTGCCTGGAGATCGGCCGGAAGTGAGCAGTTCTTC
TRBV2	TRBD1	.	TRBJ1-2	CASIRDSSNYGYTF	TGTGCCAGCATCCGGGACAGCTCTAACTATGGCTACACCTTC
TRBV10-3	TRBD2	few	TRBJ2-3	CAISESAGLAADTQYF	TGTGCCATCAGTGAGTCGGCAGGACTAGCAGCAGATACGCAGTATTTT
TRBV12-3/TRBV12-4	.	few	TRBJ2-3	CASSLGRIWSTDTQYF	TGTGCCAGCAGTTTAGGGCGAATTTGGAGCACAGATACGCAGTATTTT
TRBV6-5	TRBD2	.	TRBJ2-1	CASRGGRALYNEQFF	TGTGCCAGCAGAGGCGGGAGGGCCCTTTACAATGAGCAGTTCTTC